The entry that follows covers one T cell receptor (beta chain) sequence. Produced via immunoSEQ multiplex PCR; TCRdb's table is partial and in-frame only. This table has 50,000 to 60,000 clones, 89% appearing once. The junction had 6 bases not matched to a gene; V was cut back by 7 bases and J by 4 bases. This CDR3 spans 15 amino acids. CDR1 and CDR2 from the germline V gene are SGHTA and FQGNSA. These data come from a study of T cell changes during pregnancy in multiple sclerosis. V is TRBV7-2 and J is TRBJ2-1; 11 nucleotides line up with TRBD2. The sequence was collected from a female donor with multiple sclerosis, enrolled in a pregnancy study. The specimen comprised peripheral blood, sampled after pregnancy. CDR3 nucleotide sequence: TGTGCCAGCATAGCGGGGGGGCACAAATACAATGAGCAGTTCTTC. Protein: CASIAGGHKYNEQFF.